Listed below are T cell receptor beta chains from one sample, sequenced in a study of CD8 T cells in ankylosing spondylitis. TCRdb re-analysed the 5' RACE reads in MiXCR, keeping a single row per CDR3 protein. The table has fewer than 350,000 distinct CDR3 sequences, roughly 12% seen once. Input material: blood, either unsorted or a sorted T cell fraction (not recorded which). The receptor source for this set is a female donor with ankylosing spondylitis or in good health (not recorded which). Both conserved end residues are part of each CDR3. The D gene is left open where the match is weak. Expanded clones are given a class, and other clones once, few, many or no size at all.

CDR3 DNA: TGTGCCAGCAGTTTATGGGCGGGGGATGAAGCTTTCTTT
CDR3 protein: CASSLWAGDEAFF
J gene: TRBJ1-1
D gene: -
V gene: TRBV27
clone size: -

CDR3 DNA: TGTGCCAGCACCCTATGGGCGGGACGAACCGGGGAGCTGTTTTTT
CDR3 protein: CASTLWAGRTGELFF
J gene: TRBJ2-2
D gene: -
V gene: TRBV12-3/TRBV12-4
clone size: many

CDR3 DNA: TGCAGTTCTGGAGGTTGGGTGAACACTGAAGCTTTCTTT
CDR3 protein: CSSGGWVNTEAFF
J gene: TRBJ1-1
D gene: -
V gene: TRBV20-1
clone size: -

CDR3 DNA: TGCGCCAGCAGCTTGGAGGCAGGGGAGGATGGTACTGAAGCTTTCTTT
CDR3 protein: CASSLEAGEDGTEAFF
J gene: TRBJ1-1
D gene: -
V gene: TRBV5-1
clone size: -

CDR3 DNA: TGCAGTGCAATCCTTATTGACAGGGGGGCTGGGCCCCAGCATTTT
CDR3 protein: CSAILIDRGAGPQHF
J gene: TRBJ1-5
D gene: TRBD1
V gene: TRBV20-1
clone size: many

CDR3 DNA: TGTGCCAGCAGTGGAACAGGGGGCTTCTATGAGCAGTTCTTC
CDR3 protein: CASSGTGGFYEQFF
J gene: TRBJ2-1
D gene: TRBD1
V gene: TRBV25-1
clone size: many

CDR3 DNA: TGCAGTGCCCTGACAGGGCCGACAGATACGCAGTATTTT
CDR3 protein: CSALTGPTDTQYF
J gene: TRBJ2-3
D gene: TRBD1
V gene: TRBV20-1
clone size: many

CDR3 DNA: TGCGCCAGCAGCCTGGGACAGGGTACGACCGGGGAGCTGTTTTTT
CDR3 protein: CASSLGQGTTGELFF
J gene: TRBJ2-2
D gene: TRBD1
V gene: TRBV5-1
clone size: many

CDR3 DNA: TGCGCCAGCGGCTGGAGTGGGCAGGAGAAGTTCTTC
CDR3 protein: CASGWSGQEKFF
J gene: TRBJ2-1
D gene: -
V gene: TRBV5-1
clone size: few

CDR3 DNA: TGTGCCAGCTCCTTTGACTTTGGTCGTTCACCCCTCCACTTT
CDR3 protein: CASSFDFGRSPLHF
J gene: TRBJ1-6
D gene: -
V gene: TRBV2
clone size: -

CDR3 DNA: TGCGCCAGCAGCTGGCTCGGACAGGGGAAAGATACGCAGTATTTT
CDR3 protein: CASSWLGQGKDTQYF
J gene: TRBJ2-3
D gene: TRBD1
V gene: TRBV5-1
clone size: many

CDR3 DNA: TGTGCCAGCAGCTTAAAGCGGGATTCCTACAATGAGCAGTTCTTC
CDR3 protein: CASSLKRDSYNEQFF
J gene: TRBJ2-1
D gene: TRBD2
V gene: TRBV7-8
clone size: many

CDR3 DNA: TGCGCCAGCAGCCGGGGACAGGGGGATCTTGGCTACACCTTC
CDR3 protein: CASSRGQGDLGYTF
J gene: TRBJ1-2
D gene: TRBD1
V gene: TRBV5-1
clone size: -

CDR3 DNA: TGCAGTGCGAGGCCCGGGGACAATCAGCCCCAGCATTTT
CDR3 protein: CSARPGDNQPQHF
J gene: TRBJ1-5
D gene: -
V gene: TRBV20-1
clone size: many

CDR3 DNA: TGCGCCAGCGGACCTACTAGCGGGGGGGCCAATGAGCAGTTCTTC
CDR3 protein: CASGPTSGGANEQFF
J gene: TRBJ2-1
D gene: TRBD2
V gene: TRBV5-1
clone size: few

CDR3 DNA: TGTGCCAGCAGCCCCGGGCCCCGGGAACGGAACACTGAAGCTTTCTTT
CDR3 protein: CASSPGPRERNTEAFF
J gene: TRBJ1-1
D gene: -
V gene: TRBV12-3/TRBV12-4
clone size: many

CDR3 DNA: TGCGCCAGCAGCGCCCCCCCCGGTCCCGAGCAGTTCTTC
CDR3 protein: CASSAPPGPEQFF
J gene: TRBJ2-1
D gene: -
V gene: TRBV5-1
clone size: many

CDR3 DNA: TGCAGTGCTAGGGTCAGGGGGGAGCTGTTTTTT
CDR3 protein: CSARVRGELFF
J gene: TRBJ2-2
D gene: -
V gene: TRBV20-1
clone size: many

CDR3 DNA: TGTGCCAGCAGCCGGACAGAGGGGTACGAGCAGTACTTC
CDR3 protein: CASSRTEGYEQYF
J gene: TRBJ2-7
D gene: -
V gene: TRBV3-1
clone size: -

CDR3 DNA: TGTGCCACCATTAACGGACCCACTGAAGCTTTCTTT
CDR3 protein: CATINGPTEAFF
J gene: TRBJ1-1
D gene: -
V gene: TRBV10-3
clone size: -

CDR3 DNA: TGCAGTGCTACCTCAATTCAGGTGGAGGAGACCCAGTACTTC
CDR3 protein: CSATSIQVEETQYF
J gene: TRBJ2-5
D gene: -
V gene: TRBV20-1
clone size: many

CDR3 DNA: TGCGCCAGCAGCCTCCGGGAGGGTATCTACGAGCAGTACTTC
CDR3 protein: CASSLREGIYEQYF
J gene: TRBJ2-7
D gene: TRBD2
V gene: TRBV5-1
clone size: many

CDR3 DNA: TGTGCCAGCAGTATAACTGCCGGGGAGCTGTTTTTT
CDR3 protein: CASSITAGELFF
J gene: TRBJ2-2
D gene: -
V gene: TRBV12-3/TRBV12-4
clone size: many

CDR3 DNA: TGTGCCAGCAGCTTGGTTTACCCGGAAGAAGCTTTCTTT
CDR3 protein: CASSLVYPEEAFF
J gene: TRBJ1-1
D gene: -
V gene: TRBV5-5
clone size: few

CDR3 DNA: TGTGCCAGCAAGAGGGAAGATACGCAGTATTTT
CDR3 protein: CASKREDTQYF
J gene: TRBJ2-3
D gene: -
V gene: TRBV28
clone size: -

CDR3 DNA: TGTGCCAGCAGTTCGAGGGGGGAACAGCCCAAGCATTTT
CDR3 protein: CASSSRGEQPKHF
J gene: TRBJ1-5
D gene: -
V gene: TRBV6-5
clone size: -

CDR3 DNA: TGCGCCAGCCAAACGGGAGACAGGAGCTCCTACAATGAGCAGTTCTTC
CDR3 protein: CASQTGDRSSYNEQFF
J gene: TRBJ2-1
D gene: -
V gene: TRBV5-1
clone size: few

CDR3 DNA: TGTGCCACCAGCCTCGGGGGGCATCCGAACACTGAAGCTTTCTTT
CDR3 protein: CATSLGGHPNTEAFF
J gene: TRBJ1-1
D gene: -
V gene: TRBV15
clone size: few

CDR3 DNA: TGCGCCAGCTCCGGACATTCCTACGAGCAGTACTTC
CDR3 protein: CASSGHSYEQYF
J gene: TRBJ2-7
D gene: -
V gene: TRBV5-1
clone size: many

CDR3 DNA: TGTGCCAGCAGCTTAGCGGGACTAGCTGTCCATGAGCAGTTCTTC
CDR3 protein: CASSLAGLAVHEQFF
J gene: TRBJ2-1
D gene: TRBD2
V gene: TRBV7-2
clone size: -

CDR3 DNA: TGTGCCAGCAGCCCGCGTGGTATAGTGCCGGAGGGCCAGAGCTCCTACGAGCAGTACTTC
CDR3 protein: CASSPRGIVPEGQSSYEQYF
J gene: TRBJ2-7
D gene: -
V gene: TRBV11-1
clone size: few

CDR3 DNA: TGCGCCAGCAGCTTCGCGGAAAGAGGGACTGAAGCTTTCTTT
CDR3 protein: CASSFAERGTEAFF
J gene: TRBJ1-1
D gene: -
V gene: TRBV5-1
clone size: many

CDR3 DNA: TGTGCCAGCAGCTTGGGGGGGGGCAGGAGCTCCTACAATGAGCAGTTCTTC
CDR3 protein: CASSLGGGRSSYNEQFF
J gene: TRBJ2-1
D gene: -
V gene: TRBV5-4
clone size: many